This T cell receptor beta chain appears in the sequencing data of a study of blood T cell repertoires in COVID-19. Across the study: The study drew acute and convalescent COVID-19 samples from the United States, Italy and Spain.

V shed 3 bases and J shed 2 bases, with 8 bases lying between them. The CDR3 is 13 amino acids. Study processing details: Quantification of nucleated cells was approximated via reference gene primer amplification. Some clones are missing from TCRdb's copy, which holds only in-frame ones; the method was immunoSEQ multiplex PCR. V, J and clone size reflect that table, while D and trimming were determined from the DNA. The repertoire holds about 480,000 clones, with around 89% as singletons. In terms of age and location, participants ranged from roughly 18 to 90 years and lived in about 25 US areas. Donors of Cohort 3 who recovered were those that had two negative PCRs, clearance, or symptom resolution.

The sequenced sample was PBMCs or T cells enriched from blood (not recorded which). The TCR was taken from a woman aged 40 to 49 who had recovered from COVID-19. This chain links TRBV12-3 or TRBV12-4 with TRBJ2-7; D gene ambiguous. This CDR3 is CASSLGLPYEQYF. DNA of the CDR3: TGTGCCAGCAGTTTGGGCCTTCCCTACGAGCAGTACTTC.